This T cell receptor (beta chain) came from a study of blood T cell repertoires in COVID-19. Overall study: Material from acute and convalescent COVID-19 was sourced from the United States, Italy and Spain. In each case, the material was cDNA or gDNA derived from T cells, B-cell-depleted T cells, or PBMCs.

The table came from immunoSEQ multiplex PCR; TCRdb's copy has only in-frame clones and leaves some out. The sample consists of roughly 150,000 clones, more than 65% of them appearing once. The source of this sequence is a man aged 55 to 70 with acute or convalescent COVID-19. The specimen was peripheral blood.

The CDR3 sequence: CATSEAGVVGELFF. For the CDR3, the DNA is TGTGCCACCAGTGAGGCGGGAGTGGTAGGGGAGCTGTTTTTT. The chain couples TRBV24-1 to TRBJ2-2; 7 positions agree with TRBD2. Germline V gene sequence: CDR1 KGHDR, CDR2 SFDVKD. V lost 4 bases to trimming and J lost 8 bases; unmatched junction nucleotides: 6. The CDR3 spans 14 residues.